The 9 T cell receptor beta chains below all came from one sample that was sequenced in a study of identifying expanded T cells in peripheral blood. Measured with immunoSEQ multiplex PCR; TCRdb has only the in-frame clones, and not every one. The sample has 95,000 to 150,000 clones, around four fifths seen once; the top ten hold 3.3%. Material: blood. These receptors originate from a person aged 18-70 years in good health.

J is TRBJ2-1 and V is TRBV7-8; no definite D call. CDR1 SGHVS and CDR2 FQNEAQ come from the germline V gene. The length of the CDR3 is 13 residues. Trimming removed 3 bases from V and 6 bases from J, with 9 bases in between. CDR3 in amino acids: CASSFSLGNEQFF. The CDR3 region has the DNA TGTGCCAGCAGCTTCTCCCTGGGCAATGAGCAGTTCTTC.

V and J are TRBV11-2 and TRBJ1-5, with TRBD1 matching over 7 bases. The V and J ends lost 5 bases and 7 bases, in that order; junction bases with no gene match: 8. The CDR3 runs to 14 residues. Germline assignment: CDR1 SGHAT and CDR2 FQNNGV. CDR3 coding DNA: TGTGCCAGCAGCCCCCACAGGGGCGGCCAGCCCCAGCATTTT. It codes for CASSPHRGGQPQHF. Based on the CDR3 plus reference TRBV11-2 and TRBJ1-5, the full variable domain is EAGVAQSPRYKIIEKRQSVAFWCNPISGHATLYWYQQILGQGPKLLIQFQNNGVVDDSQLPKDRFSAERLKGVDSTLKIQPAKLEDSAVYLCASSPHRGGQPQHFGDGTRLSIL.

The gene calls are TRBV6-5 and TRBJ1-5; the D is unclear. The CDR3 is made up of 15 amino acids. Trimming cost V 6 bases and J 1 base, with 13 bases left between them. In germline, CDR1 is MNHEY, CDR2 SVGAGI. CDR3 sequence: CASRRLGISNQPQHF. CDR3 bases: TGTGCCAGCAGACGGCTAGGGATCAGCAATCAGCCCCAGCATTTT.

This rearrangement joins TRBV9 to TRBJ1-1; D unclear. V was cut by 4 bases and J by 4 bases, with 11 bases left in between. Germline V CDR1 and CDR2: SGDLS, YYNGEE. CDR3 length equals 13 residues. The CDR3 region is CASSPQRSTEAFF. The CDR3 region has the DNA TGTGCCAGCAGCCCCCAAAGATCCACTGAAGCTTTCTTT. The whole variable domain, filled in from reference TRBV9 and TRBJ1-1, reads DSGVTQTPKHLITATGQRVTLRCSPRSGDLSVYWYQQSLDQGLQFLIQYYNGEERAKGNILERFSAQQFPDLHSELNLSSLELGDSALYFCASSPQRSTEAFFGQGTRLTVV.

The chain recombines TRBV6-5 with TRBJ1-5; D unresolved. CDR1 and CDR2 (germline): MNHEY, SVGAGI. The CDR3 totals 15 residues. With 2 bases removed from V and 7 bases from J, the gap between germline ends came to 15 bases. CDR3 nucleotide sequence: TGTGCCAGCAGTTACAATGGGAGGGCTCCGCAGCCCCAGCATTTT. This translates into CASSYNGRAPQPQHF.

The V gene is TRBV4-3, the J gene TRBJ1-2; no reliable D call. The CDR3 is 18 amino acids. V dropped 0 bases and J dropped 4 bases, with 21 bases sitting between them. Germline CDR1 LGHNA, CDR2 YSLEER. The DNA for the CDR3 is TGCGCCAGCAGCCAAGATCGGGTGGCTCACCTGCTACGCTATGGCTACACCTTC. Its translation: CASSQDRVAHLLRYGYTF.

The gene calls are TRBV11-3 and TRBJ1-2, with 8 bases lining up with TRBD1. After removal of 2 bases from V and 4 bases from J, the junction contained 3 bases not matched to a gene. The CDR3 sequence is 14 residues long. Per germline, CDR1 SGHNT and CDR2 YENEEA. CDR3 in amino acids: CASSLQGASYGYTF. In DNA form, the CDR3 reads TGTGCCAGCAGCTTACAGGGGGCGAGCTATGGCTACACCTTC.

The chain has TRBV4-3 and TRBJ2-5; 11 bases agree with TRBD2. V lost 1 base, J lost 4 bases, and 20 bases stayed unmatched. The CDR3 is 21 residues long. Germline CDR1 reads LGHNA; CDR2 reads YSLEER. CDR3 region: CASSQVWGSPGLADGAETQYF. CDR3 bases: TGCGCCAGCAGCCAAGTCTGGGGTAGTCCGGGACTAGCGGACGGCGCAGAGACCCAGTACTTC.

The chain uses TRBV7-2 and TRBJ2-3, with 9 bases that match TRBD2. V was pared by 1 base and J by 4 bases, with 15 bases of the junction left unmatched. Germline CDR1 and CDR2: SGHTA and FQGNSA. CDR3 size: 19 residues. As DNA, the CDR3 is TGTGCCAGCAGCTTAGTGGCGGGGGGGCGACTAAATGGCGCAGATACGCAGTATTTT. This gives the protein CASSLVAGGRLNGADTQYF.